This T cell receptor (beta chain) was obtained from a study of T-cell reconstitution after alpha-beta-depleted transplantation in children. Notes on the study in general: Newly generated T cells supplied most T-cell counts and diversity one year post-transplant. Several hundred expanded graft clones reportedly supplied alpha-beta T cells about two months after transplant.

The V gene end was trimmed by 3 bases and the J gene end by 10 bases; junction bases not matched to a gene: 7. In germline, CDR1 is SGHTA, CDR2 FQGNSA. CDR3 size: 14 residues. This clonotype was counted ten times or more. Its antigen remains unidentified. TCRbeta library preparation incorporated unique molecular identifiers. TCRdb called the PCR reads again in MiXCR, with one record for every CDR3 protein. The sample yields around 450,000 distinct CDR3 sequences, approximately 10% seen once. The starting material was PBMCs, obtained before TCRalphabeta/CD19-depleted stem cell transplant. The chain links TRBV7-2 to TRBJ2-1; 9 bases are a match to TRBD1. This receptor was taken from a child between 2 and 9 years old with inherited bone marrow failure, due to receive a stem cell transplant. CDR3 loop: CASSLHRGRVEQFF. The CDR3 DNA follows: TGTGCCAGCAGCTTGCACAGGGGGCGCGTAGAGCAGTTCTTC.